What follows are 31 T cell receptor beta chains derived from one specimen sequenced in a study of early T cells in non-severe SARS-CoV-2 infection. TCRdb re-derived calls from the 5' RACE reads in MiXCR, one entry per CDR3 protein. The sample has tens of thousands of distinct CDR3 sequences, 5.5% to 6% seen once. The sample taken for sequencing was whole blood. The receptors were gathered from an adult who was a healthcare worker with PCR-confirmed SARS-CoV-2 infection or an uninfected control (not recorded which).

This clonotype was detected a few times. The chain employs TRBV5-1 and TRBJ2-5; D is possibly TRBD2 (6 bases). CDR1 is SGHRS, CDR2 YFSETQ, per germline. V gave up 3 bases and J gave up 5 bases, with 17 bases separating them. The CDR3 runs 15 residues. Here the CDR3 reads CASSSTSSSSETQYF. The DNA for the CDR3 is TGCGCCAGCAGCTCAACTAGCAGTAGTTCGGAGACCCAGTACTTC.

This clonotype has a count of ten or more. CDR3 in amino acids: CASSPRTGTIDYGYTF. The CDR3 DNA sequence: TGTGCCAGCAGTCCACGGACAGGGACGATAGACTATGGCTACACCTTC. The chain recombines TRBV27 with TRBJ1-2; 8 bases fit TRBD1. From germline, CDR1 is MNHEY and CDR2 SMNVEV (reference sequence). The V and J ends lost 5 bases and 3 bases, in that order; junction bases with no gene match: 11. CDR3 length equals 16 residues.

This clonotype was picked up many times. The rearrangement joins TRBV27 to TRBJ1-5, with TRBD1 matching 8 bases. With V trimmed by 5 bases and J by 6 bases, 3 bases remained unmatched. Germline V lookup: CDR1 MNHEY, CDR2 SMNVEV (reference sequence). The CDR3 is 13 residues long. The CDR3 reads CASSPGQGQPQHF. In DNA, the CDR3 is TGTGCCAGCAGTCCAGGACAGGGTCAGCCCCAGCATTTT.

A few counts support this clonotype. The gene calls are TRBV10-3 and TRBJ2-5, with TRBD2 identical over 8 bases. The V segment lost 5 bases and the J segment 1 base; nucleotides outside the gene matches: 0. The CDR3 runs 13 residues. The germline V gene encodes CDR1 ENHRY and CDR2 SYGVKD. The CDR3 loop is CAISREGQETQYF. The DNA of the CDR3 is TGTGCCATCAGTCGGGAGGGCCAAGAGACCCAGTACTTC.

This clonotype was detected many times. J is TRBJ2-7 and V is TRBV7-2, with D perhaps matching TRBD1 (6 bases). Per germline, CDR1 SGHTA and CDR2 FQGNSA. This CDR3 comprises 17 residues. The germline V and J ends were trimmed by 2 bases and 5 bases, with 22 bases remaining between them. CDR3 in DNA: TGTGCCAGCAGCTTAACGATGGGGGCGCGATTGATTAACGAGCAGTACTTC. It is translated as CASSLTMGARLINEQYF. Full variable domain (rest looked up from reference TRBV7-2 and TRBJ2-7): GAGVSQSPSNKVTEKGKDVELRCDPISGHTALYWYRQSLGQGLEFLIYFQGNSAPDKSGLPSDRFSAERTGGSVSTLTIQRTQQEDSAVYLCASSLTMGARLINEQYFGPGTRLTVT.

This chain links TRBV4-1 with TRBJ2-4; 12 positions agree with TRBD2. The V and J ends lost 2 bases and 8 bases, in that order; junction bases with no gene match: 10. Germline V gives CDR1 MGHRA, CDR2 YSYEKL. This CDR3 is built from 17 residues. The CDR3 coding sequence is TGCGCCAGCAGCCAACCCGGACTAGCGGGAAGAATGGACATTCAGTACTTC. Translated, it gives CASSQPGLAGRMDIQYF.

Worth noting for this clonotype: A read error may account for a junction end that differs from germline. The chain recombines TRBV5-6 with TRBJ2-7; perhaps TRBD1 as D (6 bases). The CDR3 contains 12 residues. Germline loops: CDR1 SGHDT, CDR2 YYEEEE. The CDR3 spells CACSLDRYEQYF. The CDR3 DNA follows: TGTGCCTGCAGCCTTGACAGGTACGAGCAGTACTTC.

This clonotype was counted between two and nine times. The genes are TRBV7-9 and TRBJ2-7, with 7 bases lining up with TRBD1. The CDR3 extends over 16 amino acids. Germline CDR1 and CDR2: SEHNR and FQNEAQ (reference sequence). V lost 0 bases, J lost 4 bases, and 9 bases stayed unmatched. The CDR3 region has the DNA TGTGCCAGCAGCTTAGCGCCGGGACAGTCAATTTACGAGCAGTACTTC. Amino acid sequence: CASSLAPGQSIYEQYF.

At least ten counts were recorded for this clonotype. The CDR3 loop is CASSLKRGGGEQFF. CDR3 in DNA: TGTGCCAGCAGCTTAAAACGGGGGGGCGGTGAGCAGTTCTTC. The gene calls are TRBV7-2 and TRBJ2-1; 8 nucleotides match TRBD2. The V and J ends lost 2 bases and 9 bases, in that order; junction bases with no gene match: 6. The CDR3 sequence is 14 residues long. Germline CDR1 reads SGHTA; CDR2 reads FQGNSA.

This clonotype was observed at least ten times. The chain employs TRBV19 and TRBJ1-2; the D gene is possibly TRBD1 (5 bases). Germline loops: CDR1 LNHDA, CDR2 SQIVND (reference sequence). This CDR3 region has 15 residues. V gave up 3 bases and J gave up 6 bases, with 17 bases separating them. CDR3 in amino acids: CASSISGGVKDGYTF. Written as DNA, the CDR3 is TGTGCCAGTAGTATCTCCGGGGGAGTTAAAGATGGCTACACCTTC. The whole variable domain, filled in from reference TRBV19 and TRBJ1-2, reads DGGITQSPKYLFRKEGQNVTLSCEQNLNHDAMYWYRQDPGQGLRLIYYSQIVNDFQKGDIAEGYSVSREKKESFPLTVTSAQKNPTAFYLCASSISGGVKDGYTFGSGTRLTVV.

This sequence joins TRBV6-1 and TRBJ1-5, with D uncertain. With 2 bases removed from V and 8 bases from J, the gap between germline ends came to 10 bases. Per germline, CDR1 MNHNS and CDR2 SASEGT. The CDR3 has 13 amino acids. The CDR3 protein is CASSEIGGEPQHF. CDR3 in DNA: TGTGCCAGCAGTGAAATCGGTGGAGAGCCCCAGCATTTT.

This clonotype was counted ten times or more. Here the CDR3 DNA reads TGTGCCAGCAGCTTACGCGGAAACACTGAAGCTTTCTTT. As protein: CASSLRGNTEAFF. The chain has TRBV7-9 and TRBJ1-1; D is undetermined. Germline loops: CDR1 SEHNR, CDR2 FQNEAQ (reference sequence). The CDR3 is 13 residues long. V was clipped by 2 bases and J by 2 bases, with 6 bases between them.

This clonotype was counted at least ten times. CDR3 coding DNA: TGTGCCAGCAGCGTAGCGGGAGAGATCACAGATACGCAGTATTTT. Protein sequence: CASSVAGEITDTQYF. The V call is TRBV9, the J call TRBJ2-3; TRBD2 might be the D (6 bases). Looked up from germline, CDR1 is SGDLS and CDR2 is YYNGEE. V was clipped by 0 bases and J by 2 bases, with 10 bases between them. This CDR3 spans 15 amino acids.

In regard to this clonotype: A much bigger clone sits one base away, suggesting this may be a read error. CDR3 sequence (DNA): TGTGCCAGCTCACCCGACAGCGGGGGGGTTGTGGAGCTGTTTTTT. Translated: CASSPDSGGVVELFF. The chain recombines TRBV18 with TRBJ2-2; 10 bases align to TRBD2. V was clipped by 3 bases and J by 10 bases; unmatched bases: 8. Germline CDR1 and CDR2: KGHSH and LQKENI. This CDR3 has 15 residues.

This clonotype was picked up many times. CDR3: CASSVGPSQETQYF. CDR3 DNA: TGTGCCAGCAGCGTAGGACCCAGTCAAGAGACCCAGTACTTC. V and J are TRBV9 and TRBJ2-5, with D hard to call. Germline V gene sequence: CDR1 SGDLS, CDR2 YYNGEE. Between the trimmed V and J ends, which lost 0 bases and 2 bases, there was a span of 8 bases. This CDR3 contains 14 residues.

This chain joins TRBV5-1 and TRBJ2-5, with 12 bases fitting TRBD2. V lost 2 bases to trimming and J lost 4 bases; unmatched junction nucleotides: 12. Germline V gene sequence: CDR1 SGHRS, CDR2 YFSETQ. The CDR3 spans 18 residues. The CDR3: CASSFYPPSGGVVETQYF. The DNA of the CDR3 is TGCGCCAGCAGCTTTTATCCCCCTAGCGGGGGGGTTGTAGAGACCCAGTACTTC. Full variable domain (missing parts from reference TRBV5-1 and TRBJ2-5): KAGVTQTPRYLIKTRGQQVTLSCSPISGHRSVSWYQQTPGQGLQFLFEYFSETQRNKGNFPGRFSGRQFSNSRSEMNVSTLELGDSALYLCASSFYPPSGGVVETQYFGPGTRLLVL.

This clonotype showed up many times. The chain is built from TRBV6-6 and TRBJ1-2; D perhaps matches TRBD1 (5 bases). Germline CDR1 and CDR2: MNHNY and SVGAGI (reference sequence). V gave up 0 bases and J gave up 0 bases, with 20 bases separating them. The CDR3 extends over 19 amino acids. CDR3 sequence reads: CASSYSSVAGRRSNYGYTF. CDR3 nucleotide sequence: TGTGCCAGCAGTTACTCGTCGGTGGCAGGGAGGCGGTCTAACTATGGCTACACCTTC.

This clonotype was counted only a few times. CDR3 in amino acids: CSASPRSTQYF. In nucleotides, the CDR3 is TGCAGTGCTAGCCCCCGGTCGACCCAGTACTTC. This rearrangement joins TRBV20-1 to TRBJ2-5; D not resolved. The CDR3 has 11 residues. Trimming shortened V by 3 bases and J by 7 bases, and 9 bases separated the two germline ends. Germline CDR1 and CDR2: DFQATT and SNEGSKA (reference sequence).

This rearrangement joins TRBV5-4 to TRBJ1-1; D is unclear. The CDR3 length is 15 residues. V lost 4 bases and J 0 bases, leaving 13 bases between the germline ends. Germline-derived CDR1 and CDR2 are SGHNT and YYREEE (reference sequence). Written as DNA, the CDR3 is TGTGCCAGCAGCCCTATGGACGGCGTGAACACTGAAGCTTTCTTT. Amino acid sequence: CASSPMDGVNTEAFF.

The rearrangement uses TRBV7-2 and TRBJ2-3, with 9 bases fitting TRBD2. Germline trimming cut 3 bases from V and 4 bases from J; bases unmatched to any gene: 5. CDR3 length equals 15 residues. Germline assignment: CDR1 SGHTA and CDR2 FQGNSA. The CDR3 loop reads CASSLSAGGADTQYF. The CDR3 nucleotides are TGTGCCAGCAGCTTGTCAGCGGGAGGAGCAGATACGCAGTATTTT.

This clonotype has a count of ten or more. The genes are TRBV5-1 and TRBJ2-1; 9 nucleotides line up with TRBD2. Trimming took 0 bases from V and 0 from J; bases not matched to a gene: 1. This CDR3 has 16 residues. Germline CDR1 SGHRS, CDR2 YFSETQ. The CDR3 loop reads CASSLVAGVSYNEQFF. DNA for the CDR3: TGCGCCAGCAGCTTGGTAGCGGGAGTCTCCTACAATGAGCAGTTCTTC.

This clonotype was counted only a few times. The chain combines TRBV28 with TRBJ2-2; D gene uncertain. Trimming removed 4 bases from V and 0 bases from J, with 6 bases in between. The length of the CDR3 is 14 residues. Germline CDR1 reads MDHEN; CDR2 reads SYDVKM. Here the CDR3 DNA reads TGTGCCAGCAGTTGGTATTCGAACACCGGGGAGCTGTTTTTT. Protein product: CASSWYSNTGELFF.

This clonotype was observed at least ten times. V and J are TRBV7-9 and TRBJ2-1; 8 bases match TRBD1. This CDR3 is 17 amino acids long. The J segment lost 3 bases and the V segment lost 6 bases, leaving 13 bases of the junction unmatched. The V gene's germline CDR1 is SEHNR and CDR2 FQNEAQ (reference sequence). CDR3 loop: CASRHGQGRWNYNEQFF. The CDR3 DNA sequence: TGTGCCAGCAGACATGGACAGGGCCGATGGAACTACAATGAGCAGTTCTTC.

This clonotype was detected ten times or more. The chain couples TRBV28 to TRBJ2-1; no clear D. CDR3 length: 13 residues. Germline CDR1 reads MDHEN; CDR2 reads SYDVKM. Deletions cut 5 bases from V and 6 bases from J, with 11 bases between. This CDR3 is CASSKSVLNEQFF. The CDR3 nucleotides are TGTGCCAGCAGTAAAAGTGTTCTCAATGAGCAGTTCTTC. The entire variable domain, with the rest obtained from reference TRBV28 and TRBJ2-1, is as follows: DVKVTQSSRYLVKRTGEKVFLECVQDMDHENMFWYRQDPGLGLRLIYFSYDVKMKEKGDIPEGYSVSREKKERFSLILESASTNQTSMYLCASSKSVLNEQFFGPGTRLTVL.

The J gene is TRBJ1-4, the V gene TRBV20-1, with 9 bases that match TRBD1. The CDR3 is 15 amino acids. Germline loops: CDR1 DFQATT, CDR2 SNEGSKA (reference sequence). V shed 6 bases, J shed 7 bases, and the junction held 12 bases outside the gene matches. CDR3 sequence: CSALDRGAGSEKLFF. The CDR3 region has the DNA TGCAGTGCCTTGGACAGGGGTGCTGGGAGTGAAAAACTGTTTTTT.

Many counts were recorded for this clonotype. CDR3 region: CAISETGYNEQFF. CDR3 DNA sequence: TGTGCCATCAGTGAGACAGGATACAATGAGCAGTTCTTC. The rearrangement links TRBV10-3 to TRBJ2-1; a weak D match, TRBD1 (5 bases). Between the trimmed V and J ends, which lost 2 bases and 4 bases, there was a span of 6 bases. Germline CDR1 is ENHRY and CDR2 is SYGVKD. CDR3 length: 13 amino acids.

The table lists this clonotype with many counts. The chain has TRBV12-3 or TRBV12-4 and TRBJ1-3; D gene uncertain. V was shortened by 7 bases and J by 8 bases, with 9 bases between the two germline ends. The CDR3 spans 11 residues. The CDR3 loop reads CASINEYTIYF. For the CDR3, the DNA is TGTGCCAGCATTAATGAGTACACCATATATTTT.

This clonotype showed up just a few times. The chain carries TRBV7-6 and TRBJ2-5, with D possibly TRBD2 on 5 matching bases. The CDR3 covers 15 residues. Germline CDR1 reads SGHVS; CDR2 reads FNYEAQ. V lost 4 bases and J 1 base, leaving 13 bases between the germline ends. CDR3 DNA: TGTGCCAGCAGCTCGCTAGCAACGACCCAAGAGACCCAGTACTTC. Translation gives CASSSLATTQETQYF.

A few counts support this clonotype. The CDR3 protein is CASSTLAGAGGETQYF. The DNA of the CDR3 is TGCGCCAGCAGCACGTTAGCGGGAGCGGGAGGAGAGACCCAGTACTTC. This chain uses TRBV5-1 with TRBJ2-5; 9 nucleotides line up with TRBD2. There are 16 residues in the CDR3. CDR1 SGHRS and CDR2 YFSETQ come from the germline V gene. Unmatched junction bases numbered 11, after V lost 4 bases and J lost 4 bases.

In this sample, this clonotype turned up many times. The chain links TRBV12-3 or TRBV12-4 to TRBJ1-3, with D possibly matching TRBD1 (6 bases). Trimming removed 3 bases from V and 0 bases from J, with 12 bases in between. The CDR3 extends over 16 amino acids. The CDR3 DNA is TGTGCCAGCAGTTTTTGGGGGCTCGACTCTGGAAACACCATATATTTT. Translated, it gives CASSFWGLDSGNTIYF.

This clonotype was seen at least ten times. CDR3 sequence: CASRGQSNQPQHF. The CDR3 DNA follows: TGTGCCAGCAGGGGACAGAGCAATCAGCCCCAGCATTTT. The J gene is TRBJ1-5, the V gene TRBV6-2 or TRBV6-3; 7 bases map to TRBD1. The CDR3 covers 13 residues. The germline CDR1 and CDR2 sequences are MNHEY and SVGEGT. Losses at the gene ends were 6 bases for V and 1 base for J; bases not matched to a gene: 0.